This entry lists 23 T cell receptor beta chains sequenced from one sample in a study of T cell responses to AZD1222 COVID-19 vaccine. Sequencing used immunoSEQ multiplex PCR; TCRdb keeps in-frame clones, though not all of them. The data show 50,000 to 70,000 clones, around 85% seen once. The sequencing used peripheral blood, collected on day 0 of MenACWY control vaccination. The receptors were gathered from an adult in good health.

The chain is built from TRBV6-2 or TRBV6-3 and TRBJ2-2; D is uncertain. The V gene lost 2 bases and the J gene lost 8 bases, with 9 bases spanning the gap. The CDR3 loop spans 13 amino acids. Per the germline V gene, CDR1 is MNHEY and CDR2 is SVGEGT. The CDR3 spells CASSYGQTGELFF. The CDR3 bases are TGTGCCAGCAGTTACGGTCAAACAGGGGAGCTGTTTTTT.

This chain joins TRBV19 and TRBJ1-5, with 8 bases matching TRBD1. This CDR3 is built from 15 residues. The V gene's germline CDR1 is LNHDA and CDR2 SQIVND (reference sequence). With 7 bases clipped from V and 2 bases from J, the junction kept 7 bases outside the gene matches. CDR3 coding DNA: TGTGCCAGTACCATACAGGGGGTTGGCAATCAGCCCCAGCATTTT. This codes for CASTIQGVGNQPQHF.

This chain links TRBV18 with TRBJ2-7, with D uncertain. Trimming removed 8 bases from V and 2 bases from J, with 16 bases in between. This CDR3 has 14 residues. The germline V gene encodes CDR1 KGHSH and CDR2 LQKENI. The CDR3 bases are TGTGCCAGCCGTTCTAAAAACAGCACCTACGAGCAGTACTTC. Protein sequence: CASRSKNSTYEQYF. Based on the CDR3 plus reference TRBV18 and TRBJ2-7, the full variable domain is NAGVMQNPRHLVRRRGQEARLRCSPMKGHSHVYWYRQLPEEGLKFMVYLQKENIIDESGMPKERFSAEFPKEGPSILRIQQVVRGDSAAYFCASRSKNSTYEQYFGPGTRLTVT.

The chain uses TRBV11-3 and TRBJ2-3; no firm D call. Trimming shortened V by 3 bases and J by 1 base, and 5 bases separated the two germline ends. The CDR3 is 13 amino acids. Germline V lookup: CDR1 SGHNT, CDR2 YENEEA. The CDR3 DNA reads as TGTGCCAGCAGCTTCCACGGCACAGATACGCAGTATTTT. Translation gives CASSFHGTDTQYF.

The chain employs TRBV29-1 and TRBJ2-7; a weak D match, TRBD1 (5 bases). V dropped 6 bases and J dropped 3 bases, with 15 bases sitting between them. The CDR3 has 13 residues. Germline values: CDR1 SQVTM, CDR2 ANQGSEA. The chain's CDR3 is CSVAQGVGYEQYF. The CDR3 DNA follows: TGCAGCGTCGCCCAAGGGGTGGGCTACGAGCAGTACTTC.

Turning to this clone: The same CDR3 also results from other DNA sequences found in this sample. This sequence joins TRBV11-2 and TRBJ2-1; tentative D call: TRBD1 (6 bases). This CDR3 has 14 amino acids. The V gene lost 3 bases and the J gene lost 5 bases, with 11 bases spanning the gap. The V gene's germline CDR1 is SGHAT and CDR2 FQNNGV. CDR3 sequence reads: CASSFTGRDNEQFF. Written as DNA, the CDR3 is TGTGCCAGCAGCTTTACAGGGAGAGACAATGAGCAGTTCTTC.

V usage is TRBV29-1 and J usage is TRBJ1-1; weak D call: TRBD1 (5 bases). This CDR3 has 13 residues. Germline lookup yields CDR1 SQVTM and CDR2 ANQGSEA. V was shortened by 3 bases and J by 4 bases, with 12 bases between the two germline ends. The CDR3 nucleotides read TGCAGCGTTGATTGGACATTTGGCACTGAAGCTTTCTTT. Its translation: CSVDWTFGTEAFF.

The chain couples TRBV7-2 to TRBJ2-2; tentative D call: TRBD1 (6 bases). CDR1 is SGHTA and CDR2 is FQGNSA in the germline V gene. V was trimmed by 0 bases and J by 5 bases, leaving 7 bases between them. The CDR3 runs to 14 residues. CDR3 bases: TGTGCCAGCAGCTTAGCCAGGGGTACCGGGGAGCTGTTTTTT. It is translated as CASSLARGTGELFF. Full variable domain (outside the CDR3, taken from reference TRBV7-2 and TRBJ2-2): GAGVSQSPSNKVTEKGKDVELRCDPISGHTALYWYRQSLGQGLEFLIYFQGNSAPDKSGLPSDRFSAERTGGSVSTLTIQRTQQEDSAVYLCASSLARGTGELFFGEGSRLTVL.

The chain links TRBV29-1 to TRBJ2-1, with D possibly TRBD2 on 5 matching bases. The CDR3 length is 12 residues. Germline loops: CDR1 SQVTM, CDR2 ANQGSEA. V was shortened by 7 bases and J by 8 bases, with 15 bases between the two germline ends. The CDR3 here is CSAQMGRDEQFF. Here the CDR3 DNA reads TGCAGCGCTCAAATGGGGAGAGATGAGCAGTTCTTC.

The chain employs TRBV7-6 and TRBJ2-3; 13 bases line up with TRBD2. Unmatched junction bases numbered 6, after V lost 1 base and J lost 2 bases. Germline V lookup: CDR1 SGHVS, CDR2 FNYEAQ. CDR3 length: 18 residues. The CDR3 DNA is TGTGCCAGCAGCTTAGTAGGACTAGCGGGAGACGCCACAGATACGCAGTATTTT. It is translated as CASSLVGLAGDATDTQYF.

The chain combines TRBV30 with TRBJ1-6; D ambiguous. The ends were cut back, 4 bases at V and 0 bases at J, with 4 bases in the middle. This CDR3 region has 13 residues. Germline CDR1 GTSNPN, CDR2 SVGIG (reference sequence). CDR3 protein: CAWKSSYNSPLHF. For the CDR3, the DNA is TGTGCCTGGAAAAGCTCCTATAATTCACCCCTCCACTTT.

The V call is TRBV18, the J call TRBJ1-1; possible D gene TRBD1, 6 bases. Per the germline V gene, CDR1 is KGHSH and CDR2 is LQKENI. The CDR3 runs 14 residues. Trimming cost V 4 bases and J 1 base, with 10 bases left between them. CDR3 nucleotide sequence: TGTGCCAGCTCACAAGGACAGAGGAACACTGAAGCTTTCTTT. It translates to CASSQGQRNTEAFF. Looking up the rest from reference TRBV18 and TRBJ1-1 gives the full variable domain: NAGVMQNPRHLVRRRGQEARLRCSPMKGHSHVYWYRQLPEEGLKFMVYLQKENIIDESGMPKERFSAEFPKEGPSILRIQQVVRGDSAAYFCASSQGQRNTEAFFGQGTRLTVV.

CDR3 nucleotides: TGCAGCGTCGCGACAGGGAAATTTATGAACACTGAAGCTTTCTTT. Translation gives CSVATGKFMNTEAFF. The J gene is TRBJ1-1, the V gene TRBV29-1; 7 bases line up with TRBD1. The CDR3 is 15 amino acids. The germline V gene has CDR1 SQVTM and CDR2 ANQGSEA. Germline trimming cut 6 bases from V and 0 bases from J; bases unmatched to any gene: 10.

The chain joins TRBV7-9 to TRBJ2-1; 7 bases are shared with TRBD2. The CDR3 is made up of 16 amino acids. V trimming: 5 bases; J trimming: 7 bases; junction bases outside the gene matches: 14. Germline CDR1 SEHNR, CDR2 FQNEAQ (reference sequence). In nucleotides, the CDR3 is TGTGCCAGCAGCCAATACGGGGGAGGGCCGCGGAATGAGCAGTTCTTC. As protein: CASSQYGGGPRNEQFF. Variable domain in full (rest from reference TRBV7-9 and TRBJ2-1): DTGVSQNPRHKITKRGQNVTFRCDPISEHNRLYWYRQTLGQGPEFLTYFQNEAQLEKSRLLSDRFSAERPKGSFSTLEIQRTEQGDSAMYLCASSQYGGGPRNEQFFGPGTRLTVL.

This clone was recorded only once. The chain combines TRBV28 with TRBJ1-5; 10 bases fit TRBD1. The length of the CDR3 is 16 residues. The germline V gene encodes CDR1 MDHEN and CDR2 SYDVKM. Losses at the gene ends were 5 bases for V and 1 base for J; bases not matched to a gene: 5. CDR3 region: CASSPWDRGSNQPQHF. CDR3 DNA sequence: TGTGCCAGCAGTCCCTGGGACAGGGGAAGCAATCAGCCCCAGCATTTT.

The chain combines TRBV18 with TRBJ2-7, with a possible D match to TRBD2 (6 bases). The CDR3 is 17 amino acids. Germline V lookup: CDR1 KGHSH, CDR2 LQKENI. Trimming removed 1 base from V and 4 bases from J, with 20 bases in between. CDR3 residues: CASSPLVGGSGTYEQYF. CDR3 coding DNA: TGTGCCAGCTCACCACTTGTCGGGGGTAGCGGAACTTACGAGCAGTACTTC.

This chain joins TRBV29-1 and TRBJ2-5, with 13 positions matching TRBD2. This CDR3 spans 16 amino acids. Losses at the gene ends were 6 bases for V and 1 base for J; bases not matched to a gene: 8. CDR1 SQVTM and CDR2 ANQGSEA come from the germline V gene. The CDR3 coding sequence is TGCAGCGTCGACAGGGGGACTAGCGGGGTCCAAGAGACCCAGTACTTC. This codes for CSVDRGTSGVQETQYF.

The chain couples TRBV30 to TRBJ2-1; D not resolved. V dropped 1 base and J dropped 12 bases, with 13 bases sitting between them. Germline CDR1 GTSNPN, CDR2 SVGIG (reference sequence). The CDR3 runs to 12 residues. The CDR3 spells CAWSGANLSQFF. The CDR3 DNA is TGTGCCTGGAGTGGTGCCAATCTTTCGCAGTTCTTC.

The V and J genes are TRBV6-2 or TRBV6-3 and TRBJ2-3, with D perhaps TRBD2 (6 bases). The germline gives CDR1 MNHEY, CDR2 SVGEGT. The CDR3 extends over 13 amino acids. V lost 2 bases and J lost 5, with 8 bases in between. CDR3 region: CASSYGGEDTQYF. Here the CDR3 DNA reads TGTGCCAGCAGTTACGGCGGGGAAGATACGCAGTATTTT.

V is TRBV7-2 and J is TRBJ1-5; D call uncertain. The germline V gene encodes CDR1 SGHTA and CDR2 FQGNSA. This CDR3 is 12 amino acids long. Trimming removed 2 bases from V and 3 bases from J, with 2 bases in between. CDR3 in DNA: TGTGCCAGCAGCTTACCCAATCAGCCCCAGCATTTT. This codes for CASSLPNQPQHF.

Notes on this clone: Other DNA sequences of this sample code for an identical CDR3. The rearrangement links TRBV30 to TRBJ2-5; 10 bases line up with TRBD2. This CDR3 spans 14 amino acids. CDR1 is GTSNPN, CDR2 SVGIG, per germline (reference sequence). V lost 4 bases, J lost 4 bases, and 6 bases stayed unmatched. Here the CDR3 reads CAWNLAGVPETQYF. DNA of the CDR3: TGTGCCTGGAATCTAGCGGGAGTCCCAGAGACCCAGTACTTC. Full variable domain (remainder filled in from reference TRBV30 and TRBJ2-5): SQTIHQWPATLVQPVGSPLSLECTVEGTSNPNLYWYRQAAGRGLQLLFYSVGIGQISSEVPQNLSASRPQDRQFILSSKKLLLSDSGFYLCAWNLAGVPETQYFGPGTRLLVL.

The chain joins TRBV6-5 to TRBJ2-7; 9 bases agree with TRBD1. In germline, CDR1 is MNHEY, CDR2 SVGAGI. After removal of 3 bases from V and 3 bases from J, the junction contained 9 bases not matched to a gene. This CDR3 has 16 amino acids. CDR3 coding DNA: TGTGCCAGCAGTTATGAGGGGACAGGGTTTAGCTACGAGCAGTACTTC. Its translation is CASSYEGTGFSYEQYF.

The V and J genes are TRBV2 and TRBJ2-7; TRBD2 matches 7 bases. Germline CDR1 and CDR2: SNHLY and FYNNEI. CDR3 length: 14 residues. Trimming at V came to 7 bases and at J to 1 base, leaving 7 bases not matched to a gene. The CDR3 sequence is CASKTNGGSYEQYF. The CDR3 coding sequence is TGTGCCAGCAAAACTAACGGGGGGTCCTACGAGCAGTACTTC.